This T cell receptor beta chain was observed in a study of OX40 agonist ivuxolimab in advanced cancers. As for the study in general: Patients received the agonistic anti-OX40 (CD134) antibody ivuxolimab. Three patients had partial responses: one hepatocellular carcinoma, two cutaneous melanoma.

On this clone: The antigen is not known.

Clones were sequenced by immunoSEQ multiplex PCR, and TCRdb holds only the in-frame ones, with some missing. The profile shows tens of thousands of clones, 84% of them singletons. Study conclusions and caveats: Among T cells, CD8+ cells averaged more expanded clones than CD4+ cells.

Patients with autoimmune history or systemic immunosuppression were excluded. The germline gives CDR1 SGHRS, CDR2 YFSETQ. The CDR3 loop spans 16 amino acids. V was pared by 1 base and J by 2 bases, with 13 bases between. The sequence came from an adult with an advanced solid tumor such as melanoma, head and neck, liver or kidney cancer. The chain has TRBV5-1 and TRBJ2-1; the D is unclear. Sequenced here: CD4+ or CD8+ T cells sorted from blood, sampled in a trial of the OX40 agonist ivuxolimab. This chain's CDR3 is CASSLSVARTYNEQFF. DNA of the CDR3: TGCGCCAGCAGCTTGTCTGTGGCCCGCACCTACAATGAGCAGTTCTTC.